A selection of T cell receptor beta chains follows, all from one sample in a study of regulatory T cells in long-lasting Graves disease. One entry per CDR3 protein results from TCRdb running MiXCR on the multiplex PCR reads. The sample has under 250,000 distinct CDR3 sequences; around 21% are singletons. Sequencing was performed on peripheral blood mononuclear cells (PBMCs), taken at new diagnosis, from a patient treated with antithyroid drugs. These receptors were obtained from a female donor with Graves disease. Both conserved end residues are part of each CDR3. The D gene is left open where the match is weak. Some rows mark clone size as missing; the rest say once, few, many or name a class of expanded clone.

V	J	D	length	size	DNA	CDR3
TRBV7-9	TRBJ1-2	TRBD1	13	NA	TGTGCCAGCAGCCCCCGGGACAGGGCTGGCTACACCTTC	CASSPRDRAGYTF
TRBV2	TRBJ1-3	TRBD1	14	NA	TGTGCCAGCAAGTTGACAGGGGTTGGAAACACCATATATTTT	CASKLTGVGNTIYF
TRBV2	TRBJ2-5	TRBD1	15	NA	TGTGCCATGAGAAGATCGGCAGGGGGCGGGGAGACCCAGTACTTC	CAMRRSAGGGETQYF
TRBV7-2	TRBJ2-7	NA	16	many	TGTGCCAGCAGCTTAGGGGCAGGGAGCAACACCTACGAGCAGTACTTC	CASSLGAGSNTYEQYF
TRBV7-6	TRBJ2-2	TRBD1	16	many	TGTGCCAGCAGCCGACAGGGATTGAAATACACCGGGGAGCTGTTTTTT	CASSRQGLKYTGELFF
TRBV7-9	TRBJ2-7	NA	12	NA	TGTGCCAGCAGCTTAGCGACTACCGAGCAGTACTTC	CASSLATTEQYF
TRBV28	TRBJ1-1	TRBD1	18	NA	TGTGCCAGCAGCCACGCGGGCAGGGGGCAAGGAAGGATTACTGAAGCTTTCTTT	CASSHAGRGQGRITEAFF
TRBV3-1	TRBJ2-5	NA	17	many	TGTGCCAGCAGCAACCTGATCGGGGGCCAGGCTTCAGAGACCCAGTACTTC	CASSNLIGGQASETQYF
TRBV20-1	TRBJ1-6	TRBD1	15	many	TGCAGTGCTAGAGATGAACAGGGGGCTGGTTCACCCCTCCACTTT	CSARDEQGAGSPLHF
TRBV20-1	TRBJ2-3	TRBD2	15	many	TGCAGTGCGGAATCTAGCGGGGGGGGCTCAGATACGCAGTATTTT	CSAESSGGGSDTQYF
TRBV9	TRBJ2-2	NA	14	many	TGTGCCAGCAGAAGGGAAGTGAACACCGGGGAGCTGTTTTTT	CASRREVNTGELFF
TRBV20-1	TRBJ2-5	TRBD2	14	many	TGCAGTGCCCCCGGCGAGGAGCGGGGCATCACCCAGTACTTC	CSAPGEERGITQYF
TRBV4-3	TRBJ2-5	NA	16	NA	TGCGCCAGCAGCCAAGATCGGGTTAGCGGACAAGAGACCCAGTACTTC	CASSQDRVSGQETQYF
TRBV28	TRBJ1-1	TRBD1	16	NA	TGTGCCAGCAGTCCGATCCCCGGGACAGGGAACACTGAAGCTTTCTTT	CASSPIPGTGNTEAFF
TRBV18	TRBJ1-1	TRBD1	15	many	TGTGCCAGCTCACCAGCGGGACAGGGGAGGGCTGAAGCTTTCTTT	CASSPAGQGRAEAFF
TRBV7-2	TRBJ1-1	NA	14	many	TGTGCCAGCAGCCGAGGGACGACGAACACTGAAGCTTTCTTT	CASSRGTTNTEAFF
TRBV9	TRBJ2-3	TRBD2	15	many	TGTGCCAGCAACCCAAGCGGGGGGGGCACAGATACGCAGTATTTT	CASNPSGGGTDTQYF
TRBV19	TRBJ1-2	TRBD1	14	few	TGTGCCAGTAGTGATCTGACAGGGAGGTCTGGCTACACCTTC	CASSDLTGRSGYTF
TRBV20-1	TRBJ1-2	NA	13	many	TGCAGTGCTAGATGGTCCCAGGGCTATGGCTACACCTTC	CSARWSQGYGYTF
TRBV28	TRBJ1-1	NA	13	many	TGTGCCAGCAGGGAGATCCCGAACACTGAAGCTTTCTTT	CASREIPNTEAFF
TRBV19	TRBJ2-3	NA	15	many	TGTGCCAGTAGTATCCTCGGCGCTGGAACAGATACGCAGTATTTT	CASSILGAGTDTQYF
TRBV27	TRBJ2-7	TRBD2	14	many	TGTGCCAGTTCGTGGGGGGGATCGGCCTACGAGCAGTACTTC	CASSWGGSAYEQYF
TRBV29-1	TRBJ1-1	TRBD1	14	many	TGCAGCGTTGCTGGACAGGGTGGTGCCACTGAAGCTTTCTTT	CSVAGQGGATEAFF
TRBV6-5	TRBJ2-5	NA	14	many	TGTGCCAGCAGTTACGTTGGTGGAGAAGAGACCCAGTACTTC	CASSYVGGEETQYF
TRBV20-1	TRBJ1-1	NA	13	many	TGCAGTGCTAGGGAGGGTGGCGACGGTGAAGCTTTCTTT	CSAREGGDGEAFF
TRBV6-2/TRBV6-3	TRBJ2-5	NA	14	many	TGTGCCAGCAGTTACTCGTTCAGGGGAGAGACCCAGTACTTC	CASSYSFRGETQYF
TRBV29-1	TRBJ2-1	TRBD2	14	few	TGCAGCGTTGCGGGGACTAGCGGGGGGAATGAGCAGTTCTTC	CSVAGTSGGNEQFF
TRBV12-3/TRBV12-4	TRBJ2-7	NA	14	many	TGTGCCAGCAGTTTATGGGACGGATCGCGCGAGCAGTACTTC	CASSLWDGSREQYF
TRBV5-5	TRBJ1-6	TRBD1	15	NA	TGTGCCAGCAGCTGGCCGGACAGGGAAATCAAGGCCCTCCACTTT	CASSWPDREIKALHF
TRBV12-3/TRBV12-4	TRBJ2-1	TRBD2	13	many	TGTGCCAGCAGTTCTAGCGGGAAAAATGAGCAGTTCTTC	CASSSSGKNEQFF
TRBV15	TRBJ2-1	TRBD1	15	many	TGTGCCACCAGCAGACCCTCGGACAGGGCGGATGAGCAGTTCTTC	CATSRPSDRADEQFF
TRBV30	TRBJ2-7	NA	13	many	TGTGCCTGGAGTGCCGGGAGTGGCTACGAGCAGTACTTC	CAWSAGSGYEQYF
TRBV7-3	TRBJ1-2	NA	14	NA	TGCGCCAGCAGCCACCCATCTGCCTCCTATGGCTACACCTTC	CASSHPSASYGYTF
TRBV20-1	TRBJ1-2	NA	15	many	TGCAGTGCGCCCTACGGGCAGATGTTAGGCTATGGCTACACCTTC	CSAPYGQMLGYGYTF
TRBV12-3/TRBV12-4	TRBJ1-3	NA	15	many	TGTGCCAGCAGTTTCCCCGGGGGAAACGGAAACACCATATATTTT	CASSFPGGNGNTIYF
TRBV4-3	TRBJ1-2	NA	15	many	TGCGCCAGCAGCCAAGATCCCCAGGCCGCCTATGGCTACACCTTC	CASSQDPQAAYGYTF
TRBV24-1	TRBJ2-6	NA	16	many	TGTGCCACCAGTGACACCAGCCTCTCTGGGGCCAACGTCCTGACTTTC	CATSDTSLSGANVLTF
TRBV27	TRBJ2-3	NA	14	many	TGTGCCAGCAGACCCACCGTTGCGGCAGATACGCAGTATTTT	CASRPTVAADTQYF
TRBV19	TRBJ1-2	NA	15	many	TGTGCCAGTAGTATACCCCCTGAGGGTAGTTATGGCTACACCTTC	CASSIPPEGSYGYTF
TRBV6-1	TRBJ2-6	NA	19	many	TGTGCCAGCAGTGAAGCGCTGGGCAGGCTAAGGTCTGGGGCCAACGTCCTGACTTTC	CASSEALGRLRSGANVLTF
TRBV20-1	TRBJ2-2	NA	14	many	TGCAGTGCTAGAGAGGTGACTAACACCGGGGAGCTGTTTTTT	CSAREVTNTGELFF
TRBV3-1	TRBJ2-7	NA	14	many	TGTGCCAGCAGCCAAGCCCCCCAGGGTGCCGAGCAGTACTTC	CASSQAPQGAEQYF
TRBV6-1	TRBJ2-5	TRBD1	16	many	TGTGCCAGCAGCTTACCGGGACAGCCGTACCAAGAGACCCAGTACTTC	CASSLPGQPYQETQYF
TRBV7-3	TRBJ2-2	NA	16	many	TGTGCCAGCAGCTCCACAGGGTTTTACGGCACCGGGGAGCTGTTTTTT	CASSSTGFYGTGELFF
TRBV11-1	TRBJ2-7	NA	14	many	TGTGCCAGCGGGCACGGGACTTGGACACCCGAGCAGTACTTC	CASGHGTWTPEQYF
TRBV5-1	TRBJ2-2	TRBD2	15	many	TGCGCCAGCAGCTCCCCTAGCGGGATGAGAGGGGAGCTGTTTTTT	CASSSPSGMRGELFF
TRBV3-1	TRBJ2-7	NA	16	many	TGTGCCAGCAGCCAATATTCGGACAGTTCTGTCCCCGAGCAGTACTTC	CASSQYSDSSVPEQYF
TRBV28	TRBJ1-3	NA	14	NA	TGTGCCAGCAGTTTGCGGGCAGCTGGAAACACCATATATTTT	CASSLRAAGNTIYF
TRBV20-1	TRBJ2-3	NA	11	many	TGCAGTGGGGGGTACACAGATACGCAGTATTTT	CSGGYTDTQYF
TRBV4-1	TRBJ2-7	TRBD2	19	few	TGCGCCAGCAGCCGCCCCGGCGGACTAGCGGCCCCAAGCTCCTACGAGCAGTACTTC	CASSRPGGLAAPSSYEQYF
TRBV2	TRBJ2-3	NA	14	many	TGTGCCAGCAAACGGGAGTCGACCACAGATACGCAGTATTTT	CASKRESTTDTQYF
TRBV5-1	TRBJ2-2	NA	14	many	TGCGCCAGCAGCTCCCTAGGGTCTACCGGGGAGCTGTTTTTT	CASSSLGSTGELFF
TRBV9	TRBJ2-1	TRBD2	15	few	TGTGCCAGCAGCGTAGACGGGAGGGGGTACGATGAGCAGTTCTTC	CASSVDGRGYDEQFF
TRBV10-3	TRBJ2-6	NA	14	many	TGTGCCATCAGACCGGGCCCTGGGGCCAACGTCCTGACTTTC	CAIRPGPGANVLTF
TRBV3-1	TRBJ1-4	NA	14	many	TGTGCCAGCAGCCAAGGGGCAGAGGATGAAAAACTGTTTTTT	CASSQGAEDEKLFF